This T cell receptor (beta chain) was captured by sequencing in a study of blood T cells in healthy people across ages. Findings and caveats of the study: Donors of long life had a larger count of naive CD4+ cells and greater diversity than aged donors. Higher naive T cell percentage went strongly together with higher TCR beta diversity.

Trimming took 10 bases from V and 2 from J; bases not matched to a gene: 8. Per germline, CDR1 LGHDT and CDR2 YNNKEL (reference sequence). The CDR3 has 14 residues. This clonotype was picked up many times. What it recognizes is unknown. A second 7 to 11 cycle PCR used barcoded and J-beta primers. Each CDR3 protein gets one entry after TCRdb re-called the 5' RACE reads with MiXCR. The data hold 1.6 million or so distinct CDR3 sequences, with roughly 30% observed a single time. The material sequenced was blood. The origin of this receptor is a woman in her twenties or thirties in good health. V and J are TRBV3-1 and TRBJ2-5; 9 bases fit TRBD1. The CDR3 reads CATDSGTGQETQYF. In DNA form, the CDR3 reads TGTGCCACCGACTCTGGGACAGGGCAAGAGACCCAGTACTTC.